The sequence of this T cell receptor beta chain was determined in a study of blood T cell repertoires in COVID-19. Overall study context: Specimens from acute and convalescent COVID-19 originated in the United States, Italy and Spain. From T cells, B-cell-depleted T cells, or PBMCs came the material, which was cDNA or gDNA.

The germline CDR1 and CDR2 sequences are SGHVS and FNYEAQ. With 5 bases clipped from V and 6 bases from J, the junction kept 6 bases outside the gene matches. The CDR3 has 15 residues. One Seattle source followed patients from active infection through their disease course. Generated by immunoSEQ multiplex PCR, the TCRdb table keeps only in-frame clones and is missing some. The data show around 93,000 clones, with 90% seen just once and over 5% held by the top ten. V usage is TRBV7-6 and J usage is TRBJ2-7; TRBD2 aligns across 14 bases. This TCR was recovered from a man younger than 35 with COVID-19, enrolled during active disease. Sequenced: peripheral blood. In DNA form, the CDR3 reads TGTGCCAGCAGCCCCGGGACTAGCGGGAGCGGCGAGCAGTACTTC. It is translated as CASSPGTSGSGEQYF.